This record looks at one T cell receptor (beta chain) sequence and its context. The data were taken from a study of blood T cell repertoires in COVID-19. At the level of the study: Italy, Spain and the United States were the sources of the convalescent and acute COVID-19 samples.

Original analysis: For nucleated cells, counts were estimated from reference gene primer amplification. This table comes from immunoSEQ multiplex PCR, and its TCRdb copy is limited to in-frame clones, with some not included. That table furnishes V, J and clone size, whereas the DNA furnished D and trimming. The data hold roughly 250,000 clones, with roughly 91% observed a single time. Germline values: CDR1 PRHDT, CDR2 FYEKMQ (reference sequence). V lost 5 bases and J 4 bases, leaving 18 bases between the germline ends. CDR3 length equals 15 residues. The TCR sequence derives from a woman aged 40-49 years who had recovered from COVID-19. This chain uses TRBV13 with TRBJ2-7; TRBD1 might be the D (5 bases). What was sequenced was peripheral blood. CDR3 in DNA: TGTGCCAGCAGCGGCCCAGGGAATACGAGGTACGAGCAGTACTTC. This gives the protein CASSGPGNTRYEQYF.